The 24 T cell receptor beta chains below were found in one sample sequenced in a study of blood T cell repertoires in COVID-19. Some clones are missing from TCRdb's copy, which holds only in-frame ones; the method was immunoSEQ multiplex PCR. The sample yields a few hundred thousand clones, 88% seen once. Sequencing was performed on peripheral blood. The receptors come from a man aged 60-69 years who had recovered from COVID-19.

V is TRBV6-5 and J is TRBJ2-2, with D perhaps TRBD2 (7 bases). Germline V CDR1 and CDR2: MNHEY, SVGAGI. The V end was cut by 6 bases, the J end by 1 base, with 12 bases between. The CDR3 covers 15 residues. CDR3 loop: CASREGGLNTGELFF. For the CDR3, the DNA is TGTGCCAGCAGGGAGGGGGGGCTGAACACCGGGGAGCTGTTTTTT.

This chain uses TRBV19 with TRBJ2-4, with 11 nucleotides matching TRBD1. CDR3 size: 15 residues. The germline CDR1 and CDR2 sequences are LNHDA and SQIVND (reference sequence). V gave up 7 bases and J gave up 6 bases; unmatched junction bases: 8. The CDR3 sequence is CASTPLGQGGNIQYF. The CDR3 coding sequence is TGTGCCAGTACCCCCTTGGGACAGGGGGGAAACATTCAGTACTTC.

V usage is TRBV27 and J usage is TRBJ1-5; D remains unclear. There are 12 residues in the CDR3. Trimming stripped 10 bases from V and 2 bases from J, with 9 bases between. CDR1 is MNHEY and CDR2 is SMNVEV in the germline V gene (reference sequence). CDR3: CATREGNQPQHF. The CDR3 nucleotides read TGTGCCACCCGGGAGGGCAATCAGCCCCAGCATTTT.

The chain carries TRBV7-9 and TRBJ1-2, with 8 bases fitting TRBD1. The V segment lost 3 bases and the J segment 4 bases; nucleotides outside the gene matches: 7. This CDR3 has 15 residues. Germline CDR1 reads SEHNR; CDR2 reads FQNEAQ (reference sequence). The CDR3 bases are TGTGCCAGCAGCTTCCCGACAGGGGTCATCTATGGCTACACCTTC. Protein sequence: CASSFPTGVIYGYTF. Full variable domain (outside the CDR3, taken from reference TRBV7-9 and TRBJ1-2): DTGVSQNPRHKITKRGQNVTFRCDPISEHNRLYWYRQTLGQGPEFLTYFQNEAQLEKSRLLSDRFSAERPKGSFSTLEIQRTEQGDSAMYLCASSFPTGVIYGYTFGSGTRLTVV.

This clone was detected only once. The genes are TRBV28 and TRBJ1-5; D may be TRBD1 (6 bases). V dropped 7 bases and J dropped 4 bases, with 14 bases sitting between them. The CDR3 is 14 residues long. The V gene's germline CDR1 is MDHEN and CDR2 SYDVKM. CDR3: CASKGVIGNQPQHF. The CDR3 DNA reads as TGTGCCAGCAAGGGGGTAATTGGGAATCAGCCCCAGCATTTT.

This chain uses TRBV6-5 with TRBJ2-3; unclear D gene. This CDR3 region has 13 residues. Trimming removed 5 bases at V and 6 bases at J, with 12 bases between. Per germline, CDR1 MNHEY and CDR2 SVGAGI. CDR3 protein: CASSLPGSDTQYF. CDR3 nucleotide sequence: TGTGCCAGCAGTCTCCCAGGATCGGATACGCAGTATTTT.

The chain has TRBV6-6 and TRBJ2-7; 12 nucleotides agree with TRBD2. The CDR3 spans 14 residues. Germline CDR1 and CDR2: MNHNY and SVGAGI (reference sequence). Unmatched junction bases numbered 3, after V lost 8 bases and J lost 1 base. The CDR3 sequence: CASGLAGQSYEQYF. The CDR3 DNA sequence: TGTGCCAGCGGACTAGCGGGGCAGTCCTACGAGCAGTACTTC.

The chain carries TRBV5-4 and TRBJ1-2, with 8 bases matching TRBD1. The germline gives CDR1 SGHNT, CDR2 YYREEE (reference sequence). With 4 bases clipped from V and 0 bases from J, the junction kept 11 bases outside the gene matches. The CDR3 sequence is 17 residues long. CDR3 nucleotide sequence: TGTGCCAGCAGCACCGACAGGGGAGCGGAAGCTAACTATGGCTACACCTTC. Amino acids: CASSTDRGAEANYGYTF.

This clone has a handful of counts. The CDR3 sequence: CASTREPTEAFF. CDR3 bases: TGTGCCAGCACTCGGGAGCCCACTGAAGCTTTCTTT. The chain uses TRBV12-3 or TRBV12-4 and TRBJ1-1; D is unclear. CDR3 length equals 12 residues. V was pared by 7 bases and J by 4 bases, with 10 bases between.

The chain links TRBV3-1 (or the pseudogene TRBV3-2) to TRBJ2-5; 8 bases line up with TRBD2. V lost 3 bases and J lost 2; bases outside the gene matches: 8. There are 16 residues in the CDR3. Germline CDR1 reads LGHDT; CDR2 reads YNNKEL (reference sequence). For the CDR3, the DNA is TGTGCCAGCAGCCAGGGCCCTCGGGGGGGTCAAGAGACCCAGTACTTC. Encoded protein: CASSQGPRGGQETQYF.

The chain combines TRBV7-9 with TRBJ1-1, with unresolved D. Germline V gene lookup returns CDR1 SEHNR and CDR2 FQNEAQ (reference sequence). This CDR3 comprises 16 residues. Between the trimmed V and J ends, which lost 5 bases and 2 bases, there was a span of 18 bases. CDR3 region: CASSPRMGRINTEAFF. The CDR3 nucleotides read TGTGCCAGCAGCCCCCGTATGGGGAGAATTAACACTGAAGCTTTCTTT.

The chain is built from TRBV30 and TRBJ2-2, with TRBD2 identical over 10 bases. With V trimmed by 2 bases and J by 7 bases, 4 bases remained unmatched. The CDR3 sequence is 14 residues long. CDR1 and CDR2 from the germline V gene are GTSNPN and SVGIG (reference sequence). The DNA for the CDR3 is TGTGCCTGGAGTCCACTAGCGGGAATCGGGGAGCTGTTTTTT. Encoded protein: CAWSPLAGIGELFF.

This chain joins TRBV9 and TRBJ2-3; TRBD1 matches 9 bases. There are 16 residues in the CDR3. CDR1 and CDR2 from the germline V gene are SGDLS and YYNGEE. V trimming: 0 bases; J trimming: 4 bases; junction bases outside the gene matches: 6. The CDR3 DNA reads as TGTGCCAGCAGCGTAGTAGGGGACAGGGTATCAGATACGCAGTATTTT. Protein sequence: CASSVVGDRVSDTQYF.

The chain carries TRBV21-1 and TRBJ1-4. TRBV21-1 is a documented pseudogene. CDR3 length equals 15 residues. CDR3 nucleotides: TGTGCCAGCAGCAATGAGGAGGCACGAGGGGAAAAACTGTTTTTT. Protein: CASSNEEARGEKLFF.

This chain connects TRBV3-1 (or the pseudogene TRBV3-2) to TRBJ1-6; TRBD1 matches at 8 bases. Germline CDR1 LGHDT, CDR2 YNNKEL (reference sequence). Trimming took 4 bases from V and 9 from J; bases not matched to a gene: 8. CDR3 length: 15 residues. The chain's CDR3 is CASSLSTGATSPLHF. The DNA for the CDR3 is TGTGCCAGCAGCCTTTCGACAGGGGCAACTTCACCCCTCCACTTT.

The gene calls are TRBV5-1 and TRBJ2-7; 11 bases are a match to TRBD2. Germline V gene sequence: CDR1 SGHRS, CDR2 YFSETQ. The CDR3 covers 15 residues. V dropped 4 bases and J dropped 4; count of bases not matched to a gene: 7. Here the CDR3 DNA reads TGCGCCAGCAGCGTGGGACTAGCGGACGCTTACGAGCAGTACTTC. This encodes CASSVGLADAYEQYF.

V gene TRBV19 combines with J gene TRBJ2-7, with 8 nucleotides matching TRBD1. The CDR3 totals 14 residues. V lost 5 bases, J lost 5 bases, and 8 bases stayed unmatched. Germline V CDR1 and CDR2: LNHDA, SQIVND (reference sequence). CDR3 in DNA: TGTGCCAGTAGTCCGGGACAGGCTGGGCACGAGCAGTACTTC. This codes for CASSPGQAGHEQYF.

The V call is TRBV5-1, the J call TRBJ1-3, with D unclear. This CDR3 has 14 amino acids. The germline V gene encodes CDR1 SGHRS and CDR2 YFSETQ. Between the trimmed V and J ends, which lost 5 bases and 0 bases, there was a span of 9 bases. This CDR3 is CASRDGDSGNTIYF. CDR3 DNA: TGCGCCAGCAGAGACGGAGACTCTGGAAACACCATATATTTT.

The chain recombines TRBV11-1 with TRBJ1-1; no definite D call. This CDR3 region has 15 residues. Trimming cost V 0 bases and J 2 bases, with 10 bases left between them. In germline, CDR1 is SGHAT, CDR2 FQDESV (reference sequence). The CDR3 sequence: CASSLATGYNTEAFF. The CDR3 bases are TGTGCCAGCAGCTTAGCGACGGGTTATAACACTGAAGCTTTCTTT.

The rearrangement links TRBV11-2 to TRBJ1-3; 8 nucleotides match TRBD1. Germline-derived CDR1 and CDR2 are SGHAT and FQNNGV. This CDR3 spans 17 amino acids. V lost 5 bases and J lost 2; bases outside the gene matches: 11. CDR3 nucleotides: TGTGCCAGCAGCCAAAGCCTGACAGGGGAGGCTGGAAACACCATATATTTT. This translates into CASSQSLTGEAGNTIYF.

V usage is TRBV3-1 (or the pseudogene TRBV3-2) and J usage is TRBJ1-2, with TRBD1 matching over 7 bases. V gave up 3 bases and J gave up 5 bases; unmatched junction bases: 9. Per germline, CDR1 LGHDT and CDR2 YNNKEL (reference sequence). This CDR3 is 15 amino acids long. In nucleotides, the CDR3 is TGTGCCAGCAGCCATCTGGGACAGCCGCCTTATGGCTACACCTTC. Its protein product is CASSHLGQPPYGYTF.

The CDR3 reads CASSLVRVTDTQYF. As DNA, the CDR3 is TGTGCCAGCAGCTTAGTGCGAGTAACAGATACGCAGTATTTT. The chain uses TRBV7-2 and TRBJ2-3; no reliable D call. CDR3 length equals 14 residues. Germline-derived CDR1 and CDR2 are SGHTA and FQGNSA. V gave up 1 base and J gave up 3 bases, with 8 bases separating them.

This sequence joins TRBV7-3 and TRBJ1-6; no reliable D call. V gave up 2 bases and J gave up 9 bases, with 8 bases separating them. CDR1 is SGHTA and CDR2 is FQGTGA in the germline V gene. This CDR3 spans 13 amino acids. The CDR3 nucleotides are TGTGCCAGCAGCTTAGAGCAAGTTTCACCCCTCCACTTT. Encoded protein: CASSLEQVSPLHF.

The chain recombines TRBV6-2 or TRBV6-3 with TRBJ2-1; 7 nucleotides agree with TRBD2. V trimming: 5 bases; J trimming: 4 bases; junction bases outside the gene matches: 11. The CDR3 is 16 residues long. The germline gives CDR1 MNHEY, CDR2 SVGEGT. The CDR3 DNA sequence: TGTGCCAGCAGTATCCCTGGCGGGGGAAGATACAATGAGCAGTTCTTC. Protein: CASSIPGGGRYNEQFF.